This T cell receptor (beta chain) was captured by sequencing in a study of beta chain features in type 1 diabetes. The authors reverse transcribed all of the isolated RNA, so sequencing captured expressed TCRB transcripts. There were around 3.5 million reads on average in the naive, central memory and regulatory T cell samples. Sequenced by immunoSEQ multiplex PCR; TCRdb stores in-frame clones only, minus some. This sample yields around 250,000 clones, of which around 13% are seen a single time; about 0.019% belongs to the top ten. Per germline, CDR1 MNHNS and CDR2 SASEGT. V was pared by 1 base and J by 4 bases, with 7 bases between. CDR3 length: 13 amino acids. Points on this clone: Its antigen is not identified.

Blood was collected once per donor into heparin, averaging about 116 mL. Naive, central memory, regulatory and stem cell-like memory cells within the CD4+ compartment were sorted using CD45RO/CCR7/CD25/CD127/CD95/CD27. Study-level findings and limits: HLA influence on TCRB rearrangement stayed unresolved here. Within each of all four CD4+ subsets, Type 1 diabetes patients had TCRB CDR3s that were moderately but significantly shorter.

The receptor's source is a young man with type 1 diabetes. The sequenced material came from naive CD4+ T cells from blood. The chain recombines TRBV6-1 with TRBJ1-1; unclear D gene. The CDR3 region is CASSEGRSTEAFF. CDR3 in DNA: TGTGCCAGCAGTGAAGGGAGATCCACTGAAGCTTTCTTT.